This T cell receptor beta chain comes out of a study of shared clonotypes between healthy human individuals. Study at large: Each donor contributed plates that comprised three CD4 naive, three CD4 memory, two CD8 naive and one CD8 memory.

Germline CDR1 and CDR2: KGHSH and LQKENI. The CDR3 length is 15 residues. V was pared by 2 bases and J by 0 bases, with 8 bases between. Clones were read by immunoSEQ multiplex PCR, and TCRdb kept only the in-frame ones, dropping some. The sample lists some 2,000,000 clones, approximately 95% occurring once. Of note for this clone: This sample includes further DNA sequences coding for the same CDR3.

Only Caucasian adults living in Nashville, Tennessee made up the donor group. CD45RA+ naive and CD45RA-negative memory subsets were separated from CD4+ cells. J is TRBJ1-5 and V is TRBV18; D call uncertain. Specimen: naive CD4+ T cells sorted from blood. As for subset: CD45RA+ positively selected. This sequence originates from a man aged 18 to 35 in good health. The chain's CDR3 is CASSPKGSSNQPQHF. The CDR3 DNA reads as TGTGCCAGCTCACCAAAGGGTTCTAGCAATCAGCCCCAGCATTTT.